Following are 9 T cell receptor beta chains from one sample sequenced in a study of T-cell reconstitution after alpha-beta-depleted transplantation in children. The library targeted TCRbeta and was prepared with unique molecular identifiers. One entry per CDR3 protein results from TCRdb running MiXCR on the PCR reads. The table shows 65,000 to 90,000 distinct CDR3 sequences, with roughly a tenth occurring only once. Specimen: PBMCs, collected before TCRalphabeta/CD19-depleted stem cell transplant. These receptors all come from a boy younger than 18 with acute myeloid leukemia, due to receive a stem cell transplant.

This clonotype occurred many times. The CDR3 region is CASTPRDLGTDTQYF. The CDR3 DNA is TGTGCCAGCACTCCCAGGGATTTGGGCACAGATACGCAGTATTTT. The chain couples TRBV25-1 to TRBJ2-3, with D tentatively TRBD1 (5 bases). Trimming pared 7 bases from V and 1 base from J, leaving 15 bases between. The CDR3 is made up of 15 amino acids. Germline V gene sequence: CDR1 MGHDK, CDR2 SYGVNS.

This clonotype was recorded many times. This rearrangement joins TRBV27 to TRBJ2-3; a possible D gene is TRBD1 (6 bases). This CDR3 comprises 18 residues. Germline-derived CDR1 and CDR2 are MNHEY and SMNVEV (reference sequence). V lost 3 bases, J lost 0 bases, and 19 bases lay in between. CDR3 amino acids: CASSFLRALQGSTDTQYF. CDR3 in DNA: TGTGCCAGCAGTTTCCTCCGGGCATTACAGGGTAGCACAGATACGCAGTATTTT.

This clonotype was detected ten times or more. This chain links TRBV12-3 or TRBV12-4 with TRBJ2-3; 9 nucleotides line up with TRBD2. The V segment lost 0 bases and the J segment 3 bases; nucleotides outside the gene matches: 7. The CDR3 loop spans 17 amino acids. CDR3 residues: CASSLALSGSGTDTQYF. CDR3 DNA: TGTGCCAGCAGTTTAGCCCTTAGCGGGAGTGGTACAGATACGCAGTATTTT.

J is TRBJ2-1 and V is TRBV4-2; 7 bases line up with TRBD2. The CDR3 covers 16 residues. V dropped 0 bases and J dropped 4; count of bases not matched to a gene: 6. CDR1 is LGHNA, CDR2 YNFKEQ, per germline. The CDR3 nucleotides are TGTGCCAGCAGCCAAGACCCAAGCGGGGAGTACAATGAGCAGTTCTTC. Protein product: CASSQDPSGEYNEQFF.

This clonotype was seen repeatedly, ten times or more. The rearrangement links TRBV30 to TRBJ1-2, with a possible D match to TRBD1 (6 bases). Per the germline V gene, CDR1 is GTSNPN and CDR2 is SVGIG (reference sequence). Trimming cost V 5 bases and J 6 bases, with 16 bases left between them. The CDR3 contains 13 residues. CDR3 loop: CAWHTGFSDGYTF. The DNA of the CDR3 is TGTGCCTGGCACACAGGGTTTTCTGATGGCTACACCTTC.

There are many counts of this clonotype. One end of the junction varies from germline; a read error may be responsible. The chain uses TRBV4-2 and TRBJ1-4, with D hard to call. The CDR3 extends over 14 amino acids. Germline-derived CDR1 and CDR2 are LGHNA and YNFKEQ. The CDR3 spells CASSQDIAGSLLLF. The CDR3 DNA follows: TGTGCCAGCAGCCAAGATATAGCCGGCTCCCTACTACTTTTT.

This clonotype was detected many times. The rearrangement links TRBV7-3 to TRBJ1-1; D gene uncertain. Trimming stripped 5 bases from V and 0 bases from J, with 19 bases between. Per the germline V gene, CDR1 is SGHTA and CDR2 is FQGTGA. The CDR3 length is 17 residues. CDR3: CASSPSLRGAMNTEAFF. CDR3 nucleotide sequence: TGTGCCAGCAGCCCTAGCCTCCGGGGAGCCATGAACACTGAAGCTTTCTTT.

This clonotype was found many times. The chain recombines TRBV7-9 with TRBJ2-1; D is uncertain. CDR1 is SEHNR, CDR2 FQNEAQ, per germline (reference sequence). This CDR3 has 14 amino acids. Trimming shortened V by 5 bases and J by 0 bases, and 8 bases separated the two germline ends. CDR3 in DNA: TGTGCCAGCAGCCCGAGCCTCTCCTACAATGAGCAGTTCTTC. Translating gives CASSPSLSYNEQFF.

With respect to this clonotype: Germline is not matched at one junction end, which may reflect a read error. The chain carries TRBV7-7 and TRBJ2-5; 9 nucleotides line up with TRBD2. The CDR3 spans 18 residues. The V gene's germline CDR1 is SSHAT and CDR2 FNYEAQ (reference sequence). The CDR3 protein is CASSLARGSGSALETQYF. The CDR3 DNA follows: TGTGCTAGCAGCTTAGCTCGCGGTAGCGGGAGTGCGTTGGAGACCCAGTACTTC.